This T cell receptor beta chain was identified during a study of blood T cell repertoires in COVID-19. Background on the study: Samples taken during acute and convalescent COVID-19 were collected in the United States, Italy and Spain.

Trimming cost V 1 base and J 4 bases, with 14 bases left between them. CDR1 is SGHTA, CDR2 FQGNSA, per germline. The CDR3 contains 15 residues. Individuals aged about 18 to 100 years were recruited from approximately 22 US areas. Recovered Cohort 3 donors showed two negative PCRs, clearance, or symptom resolution. In the original analysis: Quantification of nucleated cells was approximated via reference gene primer amplification. The table came from immunoSEQ multiplex PCR; TCRdb's copy has only in-frame clones and leaves some out. The DNA was the basis for D and trimming; V, J and clone size are from that table. The profile shows some 210,000 clones, about 81% of them singletons.

This sequence originates from a man between 35 and 55 years old who had recovered from COVID-19. Sequencing was done on a sample of PBMCs or T cells enriched from blood (not recorded which). The V call is TRBV7-2, the J call TRBJ2-7; a weak D match, TRBD2 (7 bases). Here the CDR3 DNA reads TGTGCCAGCAGCTTAGTGCCGGGGGGCGGATACGAGCAGTACTTC. Amino acids: CASSLVPGGGYEQYF. The entire variable domain, with the rest obtained from reference TRBV7-2 and TRBJ2-7, is as follows: GAGVSQSPSNKVTEKGKDVELRCDPISGHTALYWYRQSLGQGLEFLIYFQGNSAPDKSGLPSDRFSAERTGGSVSTLTIQRTQQEDSAVYLCASSLVPGGGYEQYFGPGTRLTVT.